This TCR beta chain was recovered during a study of T-cell reconstitution after alpha-beta-depleted transplantation in children. The sample holds many counts of this clonotype. A TCRbeta library incorporating unique molecular identifiers was prepared. TCRdb re-derived calls from the PCR reads in MiXCR, one entry per CDR3 protein. The profile shows about 440,000 distinct CDR3 sequences, roughly two fifths of them singletons. Germline V gives CDR1 LNHNV, CDR2 YYDKDF (reference sequence). V was shortened by 0 bases and J by 7 bases, with 4 bases between the two germline ends. The CDR3 is 12 residues long.

The source material was PBMCs, sampled before TCRalphabeta/CD19-depleted stem cell transplant. The sequence was obtained from a girl aged 2-10 years with aplastic anemia, due to receive a stem cell transplant. The chain recombines TRBV15 with TRBJ2-1; D is ambiguous. CDR3 sequence reads: CATSRDRNEQFF. For the CDR3, the DNA is TGTGCCACCAGCAGAGATCGGAATGAGCAGTTCTTC.